This T cell receptor beta chain originates from a study of T cell responses to AZD1222 COVID-19 vaccine. About the research overall: It was second doses at about 4 or about 12 weeks that were pooled. Findings and caveats of the study: Two AZD1222 administrations were followed by greater Spike-specific TCR breadth and depth.

TCRdb's copy holds only in-frame clones and misses some; the assay was immunoSEQ multiplex PCR. The table has about 67,000 clones, 84% seen once. A word on this clone: Its antigen is not known.

V was trimmed by 3 bases and J by 7 bases, leaving 7 bases between them. CDR3 length equals 12 residues. Germline CDR1 is LNHDA and CDR2 is SQIVND (reference sequence). The chain employs TRBV19 and TRBJ2-1; D unresolved. The receptor comes from an adult in good health. The source material was peripheral blood, sampled on day 0 of AZD1222 vaccination. The CDR3 DNA is TGTGCCAGTAGTATTACGAGGAATGAGCAGTTCTTC. Its translation is CASSITRNEQFF.